This T cell receptor beta chain was obtained from a study of lymphopenia after photon versus proton radiotherapy. The study's findings and limits: Relative stability marked proton patients; photon patients lost diversity and naive cells. A bigger post-nadir fall in TCR diversity correlated inversely with survival time in deceased patients. Survival link was tested only in deceased patients; proton benefit remains a possibility. After lymphocyte nadir, photon-treated repertoires showed oligoclonal expansion, especially CD8+ Temra.

Clones were sequenced by immunoSEQ multiplex PCR, and TCRdb holds only the in-frame ones, with some missing. Of about 39,000 clones listed, 90% to 95% are singletons. CDR1 is DFQATT, CDR2 SNEGSKA, per germline (reference sequence). V shed 5 bases and J 6 bases; nucleotides not matched to a gene: 4. This CDR3 contains 11 residues. As to this clone: Its specificity is unknown.

The sequence was obtained from a man in his 60s with cholangiocarcinoma. The sequences come from peripheral blood, collected from a patient treated with photon-based radiotherapy. The chain combines TRBV20-1 with TRBJ2-7; 7 bases agree with TRBD1. The CDR3 is CSADRDPEQYF. In DNA form, the CDR3 reads TGCAGTGCTGACAGGGACCCCGAGCAGTACTTC.